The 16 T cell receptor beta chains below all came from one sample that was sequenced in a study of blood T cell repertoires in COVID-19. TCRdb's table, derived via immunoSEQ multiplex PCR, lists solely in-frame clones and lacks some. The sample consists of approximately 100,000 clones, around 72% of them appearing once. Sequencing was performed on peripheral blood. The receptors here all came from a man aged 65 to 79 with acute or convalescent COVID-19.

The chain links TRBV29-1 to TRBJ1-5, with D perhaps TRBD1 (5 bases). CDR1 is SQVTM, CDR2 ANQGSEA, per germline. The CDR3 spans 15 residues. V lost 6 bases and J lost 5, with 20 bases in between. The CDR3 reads CSVASGGKGDQPQHF. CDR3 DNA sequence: TGCAGCGTCGCCTCGGGGGGGAAGGGCGATCAGCCCCAGCATTTT.

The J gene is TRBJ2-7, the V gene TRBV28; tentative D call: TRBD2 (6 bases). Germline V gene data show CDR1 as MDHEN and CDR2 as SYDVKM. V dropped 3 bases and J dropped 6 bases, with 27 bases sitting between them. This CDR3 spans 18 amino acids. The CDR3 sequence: CASSLFELGTPKAGEQYF. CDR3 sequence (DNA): TGTGCCAGCAGTTTGTTTGAACTGGGGACTCCTAAAGCCGGCGAGCAGTACTTC.

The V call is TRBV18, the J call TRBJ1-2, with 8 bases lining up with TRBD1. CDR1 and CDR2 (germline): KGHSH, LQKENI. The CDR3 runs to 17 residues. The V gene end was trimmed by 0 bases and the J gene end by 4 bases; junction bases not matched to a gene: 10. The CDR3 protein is CASSPPGRGRGIYGYTF. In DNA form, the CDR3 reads TGTGCCAGCTCACCACCTGGCAGGGGGCGCGGGATCTATGGCTACACCTTC.

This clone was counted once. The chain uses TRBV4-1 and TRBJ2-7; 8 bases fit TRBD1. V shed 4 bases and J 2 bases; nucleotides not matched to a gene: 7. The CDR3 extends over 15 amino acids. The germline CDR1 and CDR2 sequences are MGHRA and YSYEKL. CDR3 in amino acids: CASSPWDRITYEQYF. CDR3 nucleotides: TGCGCCAGCAGCCCATGGGACAGGATAACCTACGAGCAGTACTTC.

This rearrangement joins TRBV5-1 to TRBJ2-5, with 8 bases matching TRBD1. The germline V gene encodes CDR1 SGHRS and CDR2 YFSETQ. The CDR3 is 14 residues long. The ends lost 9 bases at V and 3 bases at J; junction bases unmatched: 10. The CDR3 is CATTQGAVEETQYF. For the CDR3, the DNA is TGCGCCACCACCCAGGGGGCAGTGGAAGAGACCCAGTACTTC. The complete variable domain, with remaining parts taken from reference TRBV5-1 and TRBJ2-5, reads KAGVTQTPRYLIKTRGQQVTLSCSPISGHRSVSWYQQTPGQGLQFLFEYFSETQRNKGNFPGRFSGRQFSNSRSEMNVSTLELGDSALYLCATTQGAVEETQYFGPGTRLLVL.

The CDR3 here is CASSSHPGTPDEQYF. For the CDR3, the DNA is TGTGCCAGCAGTTCCCACCCCGGGACACCGGACGAGCAGTACTTC. The genes are TRBV6-5 and TRBJ2-7, with D tentatively TRBD1 (6 bases). The CDR3 spans 15 residues. Germline CDR1 is MNHEY and CDR2 is SVGAGI. Trimming removed 4 bases from V and 5 bases from J, with 18 bases in between.

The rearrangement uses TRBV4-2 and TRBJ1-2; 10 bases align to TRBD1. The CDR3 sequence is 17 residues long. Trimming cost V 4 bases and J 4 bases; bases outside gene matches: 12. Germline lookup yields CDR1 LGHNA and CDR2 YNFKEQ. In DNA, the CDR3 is TGTGCCAGCAGCCTTCACCCGGGGACAGGGGAGACCTATGGCTACACCTTC. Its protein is CASSLHPGTGETYGYTF.

The CDR3 DNA is TGTGCCAGCAGCCAAGATTTTGGACAGGGTATCTATGGCTACACCTTC. It yields the protein CASSQDFGQGIYGYTF. This chain joins TRBV3-1 (or the pseudogene TRBV3-2) and TRBJ1-2; 8 bases are shared with TRBD1. J lost 4 bases, V lost 0 bases, and 7 bases had no gene match. CDR1 LGHDT and CDR2 YNNKEL come from the germline V gene (reference sequence). The CDR3 consists of 16 residues.

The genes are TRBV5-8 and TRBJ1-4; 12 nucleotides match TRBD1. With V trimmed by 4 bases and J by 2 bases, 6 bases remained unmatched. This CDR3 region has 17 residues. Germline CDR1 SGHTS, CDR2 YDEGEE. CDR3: CASSPGQGASTNEKLFF. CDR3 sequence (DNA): TGTGCCAGCAGCCCGGGACAGGGGGCGTCGACTAATGAAAAACTGTTTTTT.

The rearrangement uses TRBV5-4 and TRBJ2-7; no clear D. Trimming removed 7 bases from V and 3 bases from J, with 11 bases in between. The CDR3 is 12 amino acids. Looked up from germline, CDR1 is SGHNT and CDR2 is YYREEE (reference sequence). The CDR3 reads CASEKNGYEQYF. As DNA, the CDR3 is TGTGCCAGCGAGAAGAATGGCTACGAGCAGTACTTC.

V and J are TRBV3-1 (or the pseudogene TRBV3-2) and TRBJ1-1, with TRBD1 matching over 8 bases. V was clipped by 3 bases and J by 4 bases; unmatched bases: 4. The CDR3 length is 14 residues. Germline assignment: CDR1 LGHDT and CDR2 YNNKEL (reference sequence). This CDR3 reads CASSHEGQGTEAFF. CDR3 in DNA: TGTGCCAGCAGCCACGAAGGACAGGGCACTGAAGCTTTCTTT.

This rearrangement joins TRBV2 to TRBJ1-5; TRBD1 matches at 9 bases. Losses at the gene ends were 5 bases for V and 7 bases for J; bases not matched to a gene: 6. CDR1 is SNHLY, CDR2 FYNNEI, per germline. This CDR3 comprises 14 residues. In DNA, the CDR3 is TGTGCCAGCAGTAAGACAGGGGGAACGCAGCCCCAGCATTTT. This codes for CASSKTGGTQPQHF. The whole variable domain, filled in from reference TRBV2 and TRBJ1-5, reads EPEVTQTPSHQVTQMGQEVILRCVPISNHLYFYWYRQILGQKVEFLVSFYNNEISEKSEIFDDQFSVERPDGSNFTLKIRSTKLEDSAMYFCASSKTGGTQPQHFGDGTRLSIL.

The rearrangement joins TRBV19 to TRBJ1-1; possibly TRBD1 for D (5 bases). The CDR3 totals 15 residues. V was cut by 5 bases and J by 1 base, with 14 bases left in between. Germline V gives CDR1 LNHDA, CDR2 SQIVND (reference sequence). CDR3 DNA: TGTGCCAGTAGTTACAACAGGATACCGAACACTGAAGCTTTCTTT. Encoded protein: CASSYNRIPNTEAFF.

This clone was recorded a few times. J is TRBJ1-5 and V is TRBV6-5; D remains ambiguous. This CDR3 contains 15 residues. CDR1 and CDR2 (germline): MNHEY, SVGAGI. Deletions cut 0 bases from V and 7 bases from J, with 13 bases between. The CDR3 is CASSYSRQVRQPQHF. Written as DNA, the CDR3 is TGTGCCAGCAGTTACTCCCGCCAGGTCCGCCAGCCCCAGCATTTT.

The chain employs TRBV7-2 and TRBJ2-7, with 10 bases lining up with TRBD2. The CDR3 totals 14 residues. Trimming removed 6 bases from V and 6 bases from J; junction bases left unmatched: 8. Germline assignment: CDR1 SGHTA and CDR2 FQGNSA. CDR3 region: CASRPTSGTGEQYF. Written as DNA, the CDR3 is TGTGCCAGCAGACCTACTAGCGGGACGGGCGAGCAGTACTTC.

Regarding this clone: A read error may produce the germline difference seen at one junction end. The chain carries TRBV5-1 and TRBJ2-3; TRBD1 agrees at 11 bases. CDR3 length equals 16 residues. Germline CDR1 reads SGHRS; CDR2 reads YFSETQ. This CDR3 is CARSRDRGGGTDTQYF. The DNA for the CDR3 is TGCGCCCGCAGCCGGGACAGGGGGGGAGGCACAGATACGCAGTATTTT.